This T cell receptor (beta chain) was sequenced for a study of cytomegalovirus exposure and HLA in healthy donors. Study information: Earlier sequencing of approximately 200 million T cells yielded around 100 million unique TCR beta sequences.

This PCR relied on a set of 60 Vbeta primers and 13 Jbeta primers. Method: immunoSEQ multiplex PCR; TCRdb's copy keeps in-frame clones and lacks some. The sample includes 170,000 or so clones, approximately 86% of them seen just once. Study outcomes and limitations: In a later analysis, most CMV-associated TCR beta chains appeared HLA-restricted. Information on immune exposure was restricted to one variable (CMV serostatus).

CDR1 SGHRS and CDR2 YFSETQ come from the germline V gene. V was clipped by 0 bases and J by 9 bases; unmatched bases: 7. The CDR3 consists of 15 residues. Comments on this clone: Its antigen is unidentified.

The sequence derives from a woman between 18 and 30 years old in good health and CMV-seronegative. This chain joins TRBV5-1 and TRBJ2-4, with TRBD1 matching over 9 bases. Source material: PBMCs. The CDR3 region is CASSLEGQGVGIQYF. In DNA form, the CDR3 reads TGCGCCAGCAGCTTGGAGGGACAGGGTGTTGGCATTCAGTACTTC.